The T cell receptor beta chain under discussion was sequenced for a study of T cell responses to AZD1222 COVID-19 vaccine. Whole-study context: Second-dose recipients at about 4 or about 12 weeks were treated as one pooled group. Study-level results: Most donors were white British, females outnumbered males, and clonal diversity was possibly underestimated. Receipt of two AZD1222 doses was followed by a rise in Spike-specific TCR breadth and depth. Just five or six AZD1222 recipients tested seropositive at baseline.

Trimming removed 4 bases from V and 3 bases from J, with 10 bases in between. The CDR3 is made up of 14 amino acids. Germline V gene lookup returns CDR1 MDHEN and CDR2 SYDVKM. About this clone itself: What it recognizes is unknown.

Only in-frame clones appear in the TCRdb table, and some are missing; sequencing was by immunoSEQ multiplex PCR. Among roughly 110,000 clones listed, approximately 87% were seen once. The material sequenced was peripheral blood, taken on day 0 of AZD1222 vaccination. The V gene is TRBV28, the J gene TRBJ1-5; possibly TRBD1 for D (5 bases). The clonotype originates from an adult in good health. DNA for the CDR3: TGTGCCAGCAGTTACGACAGCTCCAATCAGCCCCAGCATTTT. Residues: CASSYDSSNQPQHF.